Listed below are T cell receptor beta chains from one sample, sequenced in a study of CD8 T cells in Susac syndrome. TCRdb reanalysed the immunoSEQ multiplex PCR reads using MiXCR and keeps one entry per CDR3 protein. The repertoire consists of 150,000 or so distinct CDR3 sequences, with roughly 94% occurring once and the leading ten covering about 0.1%. The sequencing input was CD4+ T cells from PBMCs. These TCRs come from a human donor with multiple sclerosis. Each CDR3 is given with its conserved first and last residue. D genes are given only for firm matches. For some rows the clone size is stated as once, few or many, or as a class when expanded; others skip it.

clone size,V gene,CDR3 length,D gene,J gene,CDR3 DNA,CDR3 protein
once,TRBV30,12,-,TRBJ1-4,TGTGCCTGGAGTGTATTAAGGGAAAAACTGTTTTTT,CAWSVLREKLFF
-,TRBV6-5,15,-,TRBJ1-1,TGTGCCAGCAGTTACAAGCAGGGGAGGTGGACTGAAGCTTTCTTT,CASSYKQGRWTEAFF
-,TRBV3-1,13,-,TRBJ2-3,TGTGCCAGCAGCCTTCAGGGGCAGGATACGCAGTATTTT,CASSLQGQDTQYF
-,TRBV7-2,14,TRBD1,TRBJ2-7,TGTGCCAGCAGCGGATCCGGGACAGCCTACGAGCAGTACTTC,CASSGSGTAYEQYF
-,TRBV6-5,13,-,TRBJ1-5,TGTGCCAGCAGTGACCGGGACTCCAGGCCCCAGCATTTT,CASSDRDSRPQHF
once,TRBV3-1,14,-,TRBJ1-1,TGTGCCAGCAGCCAAGAAGGTGCAGGGAGGAAAGCTTTCTTT,CASSQEGAGRKAFF
-,TRBV3-1,14,TRBD1,TRBJ2-2,TGTGCCAGCAGACTACAGGGGCACACCGGGGAGCTGTTTTTT,CASRLQGHTGELFF
-,TRBV6-5,13,-,TRBJ2-2,TGTGCCAGCACCCACGGAGTTCACCGGGAGCTGTTTTTT,CASTHGVHRELFF
-,TRBV4-3,14,-,TRBJ1-4,TGCGCCAGCAGCCAAGGGGGAGGGCATGAAAAACTGTTTTTT,CASSQGGGHEKLFF
-,TRBV12-3/TRBV12-4,14,-,TRBJ1-2,TGTGCCAGCAGTTTAGACCAGGTGGGCTATGGCTACACCTTC,CASSLDQVGYGYTF
-,TRBV5-1,14,TRBD1,TRBJ1-1,TGCGCCAGCAGCTCGGGACAGATGAACACTGAAGCTTTCTTT,CASSSGQMNTEAFF
-,TRBV5-1,18,-,TRBJ2-3,TGCGCCAGCAGCTTGGGCATACAGGCCGCCCAATCAACAGATACGCAGTATTTT,CASSLGIQAAQSTDTQYF
once,TRBV7-2,16,TRBD1,TRBJ2-7,TGTGCCAGCAGCTTAGGGTCGGACAGGACATCCTACGAGCAGTACTTC,CASSLGSDRTSYEQYF
once,TRBV29-1,13,-,TRBJ1-2,TGCAGCGTTGAACGCGAGCGGGTGGGTGGCTACACCTTC,CSVERERVGGYTF
-,TRBV29-1,14,-,TRBJ2-3,TGCAGCGTTTCCGACTACCTTAGCACAGATACGCAGTATTTT,CSVSDYLSTDTQYF
few,TRBV27,13,-,TRBJ2-5,TGTGCCAGCAGTTTACAGTCCCAAGAGACCCAGTACTTC,CASSLQSQETQYF
-,TRBV19,13,-,TRBJ1-2,TGTGCCACCCGGGACACCCTTAACTATGGCTACACCTTC,CATRDTLNYGYTF
-,TRBV18,13,-,TRBJ1-2,TGTGCCAGCTCACCGATAGAGTTCGATGGCTACACCTTC,CASSPIEFDGYTF
few,TRBV19,12,-,TRBJ2-6,TGTGCCAGCCGAGCCGGGGCCAACGTCCTGACTTTC,CASRAGANVLTF
-,TRBV3-1,12,-,TRBJ1-2,TGTGCCAGCAGCCGGCCGGGGGTCGGCTACACCTTC,CASSRPGVGYTF
-,TRBV7-9,13,-,TRBJ1-1,TGTGCCAGCAGCTTAAGCGGGGTGATAGGAGCTTTCTTT,CASSLSGVIGAFF
-,TRBV5-1,14,TRBD1,TRBJ1-1,TGCGCCAGCAGCGAACAGGGGTTGAACACTGAAGCTTTCTTT,CASSEQGLNTEAFF
-,TRBV6-2/TRBV6-3,17,TRBD2,TRBJ2-7,TGTGCCAGCAGTTACTACGGGGGACTAGCGGCGTCCTACGAGCAGTACTTC,CASSYYGGLAASYEQYF
once,TRBV6-5,12,-,TRBJ1-5,TGTGCCAGCAATGAATTGGGTCAGCCCCAGCATTTT,CASNELGQPQHF
-,TRBV12-5,15,-,TRBJ2-1,TGTGCTAGTGGTGACCGGGACAACTCCTACAATGAGCAGTTCTTC,CASGDRDNSYNEQFF
-,TRBV14,16,TRBD2,TRBJ2-7,TGTGCCAGCAGCCAAGGCGGGTCGCGGGAGTTCTACGAGCAGTACTTC,CASSQGGSREFYEQYF
few,TRBV7-2,12,-,TRBJ2-5,TGTGCCAGCAGTTTCGGGGGTGAGACCCAGTACTTC,CASSFGGETQYF
-,TRBV27,15,-,TRBJ2-1,TGTGCCAGCAGTTTTGGTGGCACTTCCTACAATGAGCAGTTCTTC,CASSFGGTSYNEQFF
-,TRBV21-1,14,-,TRBJ2-7,TGTGCCAGCAGCACCCTAGAGCTAGAAAACGAGCAGTACTTC,CASSTLELENEQYF
-,TRBV9,16,TRBD1,TRBJ2-6,TGTGCCAGCAGCCCGAGACAGGGAGCTGGGGCCAACGTCCTGACTTTC,CASSPRQGAGANVLTF
once,TRBV7-7,15,-,TRBJ1-4,TGTGCCAGCAGCTTAAGTATAGGAAAGGGAGAAAAACTGTTTTTT,CASSLSIGKGEKLFF
-,TRBV7-2,15,-,TRBJ2-2,TGTGCCAGCAGCTTAGCTATCGCTAAAAGCGGGGAGCTGTTTTTT,CASSLAIAKSGELFF